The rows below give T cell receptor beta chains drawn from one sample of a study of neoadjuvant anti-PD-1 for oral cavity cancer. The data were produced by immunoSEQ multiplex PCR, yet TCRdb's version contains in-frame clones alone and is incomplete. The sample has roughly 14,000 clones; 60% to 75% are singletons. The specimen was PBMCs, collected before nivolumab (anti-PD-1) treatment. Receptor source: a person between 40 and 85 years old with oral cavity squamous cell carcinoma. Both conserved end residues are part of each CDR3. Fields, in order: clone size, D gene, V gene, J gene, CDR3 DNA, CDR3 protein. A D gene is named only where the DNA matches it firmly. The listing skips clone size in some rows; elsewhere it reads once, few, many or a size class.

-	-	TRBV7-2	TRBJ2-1	TGTGCCAGCAGCTTAGGGACTTTACGAGAGCAGTTCTTC	CASSLGTLREQFF
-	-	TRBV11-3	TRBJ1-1	TGTGCCAGCAGCTTAGGGCAGGGGACTGAAGCTTTCTTT	CASSLGQGTEAFF
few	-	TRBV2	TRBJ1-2	TGTGCCAGCACCCCGGGACTAAGCTACACCTTC	CASTPGLSYTF
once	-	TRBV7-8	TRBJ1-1	TGTGCCAGCAGCTCAGTAGGGGGGTCCACTGAAGCTTTCTTT	CASSSVGGSTEAFF
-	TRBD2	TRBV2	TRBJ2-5	TGTGCCAGCAGTGCTCAAAGCGGGGGGGCCGAGACCCAGTACTTC	CASSAQSGGAETQYF
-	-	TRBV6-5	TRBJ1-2	TGTGCCAGCCGTGGCCACAGGACCGGCTACACCTTC	CASRGHRTGYTF
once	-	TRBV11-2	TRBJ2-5	TGTGCCAGCAGCTTAGGCTTGGGCGAGACCCAGTACTTC	CASSLGLGETQYF
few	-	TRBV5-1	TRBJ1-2	TGCGCCAGCAGCTTTCCCCCCGGAGGAGGGGGATATGGCTACACCTTC	CASSFPPGGGGYGYTF
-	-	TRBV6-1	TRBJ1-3	TGTGCCAGCAGTGTCGAGGGAAGCTCTGGAAACACCATATATTTT	CASSVEGSSGNTIYF
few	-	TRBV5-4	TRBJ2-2	TGTGCCAGCAGCTTGTATTCGGCCCCCGGGGAGCTGTTTTTT	CASSLYSAPGELFF
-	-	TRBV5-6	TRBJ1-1	TGTGCCAGCAGCTCCCGAACAGGGAACACTGAAGCTTTCTTT	CASSSRTGNTEAFF
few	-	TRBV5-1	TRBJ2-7	TGCGCCAGCAGCTTGGCTCCGGGGGCGGGGCGTACCTACGAGCAGTACTTC	CASSLAPGAGRTYEQYF
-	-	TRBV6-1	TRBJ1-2	TGTGCCAGCAGTGCGGTATCGGGGCAGGGACGTAGTGGCTACACCTTC	CASSAVSGQGRSGYTF
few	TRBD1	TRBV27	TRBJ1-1	TGTGCCAGCAGTTTCAGAACAGGGGGCGCGAGGGACACTGAAGCTTTCTTT	CASSFRTGGARDTEAFF
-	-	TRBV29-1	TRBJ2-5	TGCAGCGTTGAGGGAGGTCGAGAGACCCAGTACTTC	CSVEGGRETQYF
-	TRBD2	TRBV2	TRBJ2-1	TGTGCCAGCAGTGAGAAAAAACTAGCGGGCCGAAGGAAGCAGTTCTTC	CASSEKKLAGRRKQFF
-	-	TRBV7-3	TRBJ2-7	TGTGCCAGCAGCTCAAGGGGTGGATTTCGGCAGTACTTC	CASSSRGGFRQYF
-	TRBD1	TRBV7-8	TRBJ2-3	TGTGCCAGCAGCGGCCCGGGGAGGACAGGGATAGGAGATACGCAGTATTTT	CASSGPGRTGIGDTQYF
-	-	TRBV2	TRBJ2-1	TGTGCCAGCAGACTCACCCTTAAGACTATAAATGAGCAGTTCTTC	CASRLTLKTINEQFF
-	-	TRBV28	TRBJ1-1	TGTGCCAGCGGCCGAGGGCTATTCGAAGCTTTCTTT	CASGRGLFEAFF
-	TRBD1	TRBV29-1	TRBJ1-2	TGCAGCGGACAGGGAGATTATGGCTACACCTTC	CSGQGDYGYTF
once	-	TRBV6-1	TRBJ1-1	TGTGCCAGCGGCCCGGGCTACACTGAAGCTTTCTTT	CASGPGYTEAFF
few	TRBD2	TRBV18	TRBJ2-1	TGTGCCAGCTCACCCCGACTAGCGGGGGGCGGCGAGCAGTTCTTC	CASSPRLAGGGEQFF